A single sample is the source of the 30 T cell receptor beta chains below, sequenced in a study of shared clonotypes between healthy human individuals. Data came from immunoSEQ multiplex PCR; TCRdb stores just in-frame clones and leaves some out. The sample comprises approximately 2,000,000 clones, just under 95% of which are singletons, and around 1.7% rests with the top ten. Positively selected for CCR7, the CD45RO-negative cells used as naive CD8 cells excluded terminally differentiated effector memory CD45RA+ cells. Sequenced material: naive CD8+ T cells from PBMCs. These receptors all stem from a man between 18 and 29 years old in good health. Some clones in this sample may be carry-over from other donors' samples.

The sample holds one count of this clone. The rearrangement links TRBV9 to TRBJ2-6; D possibly uses TRBD1 or TRBD2 (5 bases each). From germline, CDR1 is SGDLS and CDR2 YYNGEE. The CDR3 contains 17 residues. V lost 0 bases and J 0 bases, leaving 10 bases between the germline ends. The CDR3 is CASSVDGAPSGANVLTF. In DNA form, the CDR3 reads TGTGCCAGCAGCGTAGACGGGGCCCCCTCTGGGGCCAACGTCCTGACTTTC.

The rearrangement links TRBV11-2 to TRBJ2-5; D not resolved. This CDR3 has 11 residues. Germline CDR1 is SGHAT and CDR2 is FQNNGV. Trimming shortened V by 5 bases and J by 5 bases, and 6 bases separated the two germline ends. CDR3 nucleotides: TGTGCCAGCAGCCGGGCGGAGACCCAGTACTTC. This codes for CASSRAETQYF.

This clone has only one observation. The chain joins TRBV19 to TRBJ2-3; no clear D. Germline V lookup: CDR1 LNHDA, CDR2 SQIVND (reference sequence). The CDR3 extends over 14 amino acids. Trimming shortened V by 0 bases and J by 6 bases, and 10 bases separated the two germline ends. CDR3 bases: TGTGCCAGTAGTATAGAACCGGGCGACGATACGCAGTATTTT. Amino acid sequence: CASSIEPGDDTQYF.

CDR3 nucleotide sequence: TGTGCTAGTGGTTTAGTTGTAGGGCAGCACTACGAGCAGTACTTC. Translated: CASGLVVGQHYEQYF. This sequence joins TRBV12-5 and TRBJ2-7; D call uncertain. The CDR3 is made up of 15 amino acids. V was trimmed by 3 bases and J by 3 bases, leaving 15 bases between them. Germline V gene data show CDR1 as LGHNT and CDR2 as FRNRAP.

V is TRBV7-8 and J is TRBJ2-5; D is perhaps TRBD2 (5 bases). The germline V gene has CDR1 SGHVS and CDR2 FQNEAQ. CDR3 length: 16 residues. V was pared by 5 bases and J by 5 bases, with 21 bases between. The CDR3 bases are TGTGCCAGCAGCCCGACCGGTGAGGGTGGAGAGGAGACCCAGTACTTC. Translated, it gives CASSPTGEGGEETQYF.

This clone was detected a few times. The chain links TRBV13 to TRBJ2-2; 10 bases line up with TRBD2. V lost 1 base to trimming and J lost 4 bases; unmatched junction nucleotides: 6. Per the germline V gene, CDR1 is PRHDT and CDR2 is FYEKMQ (reference sequence). This CDR3 is built from 17 residues. DNA of the CDR3: TGTGCCAGCAGCTTAGCGGCTAGCGGGAGCATCACCGGGGAGCTGTTTTTT. Protein: CASSLAASGSITGELFF.

The CDR3 nucleotides are TGTGCCAGCTCGGAGACAGACTATGGCTACACCTTC. This gives the protein CASSETDYGYTF. The chain joins TRBV6-1 to TRBJ1-2, with a tentative D call TRBD1 (5 bases). V shed 8 bases and J shed 3 bases, with 10 bases lying between them. CDR3 size: 12 residues. Germline loops: CDR1 MNHNS, CDR2 SASEGT.

Turning to this clone: Within the sample, other DNA sequences also encode this same CDR3. The chain uses TRBV28 and TRBJ2-7; the D gene could be TRBD1 or TRBD2 (6 bases each). The V end lost 3 bases, the J end lost 5 bases, and 11 bases lay between the germline ends. Germline V lookup: CDR1 MDHEN, CDR2 SYDVKM. The CDR3 extends over 13 amino acids. The CDR3 region has the DNA TGTGCCAGCAGTTTCCTTCGGGGGCACGAGCAGTACTTC. Translating it yields CASSFLRGHEQYF.

This clone is a singleton in its sample. This chain connects TRBV7-9 to TRBJ2-1; the match to TRBD2 covers 8 bases. CDR3 length: 16 residues. CDR1 is SEHNR and CDR2 is FQNEAQ in the germline V gene (reference sequence). The junction had 9 bases not matched to a gene; V was cut back by 1 base and J by 7 bases. In DNA, the CDR3 is TGTGCCAGCAGCTTAGTCTCAGCGGGAGCAGCAAATGAGCAGTTCTTC. Its translation: CASSLVSAGAANEQFF.

This clone was recorded only once. The CDR3 sequence is CASNALRRGLKYF. The CDR3 DNA follows: TGTGCCAGCAACGCTCTTCGCCGGGGGTTAAAGTACTTC. This chain connects TRBV28 to TRBJ2-7; D may be TRBD2 (6 bases). The CDR3 contains 13 residues. With 7 bases removed from V and 11 bases from J, the gap between germline ends came to 21 bases. CDR1 MDHEN and CDR2 SYDVKM come from the germline V gene.

The genes are TRBV9 and TRBJ2-1; 10 bases map to TRBD2. In germline, CDR1 is SGDLS, CDR2 YYNGEE. V lost 0 bases and J lost 8; bases outside the gene matches: 8. This CDR3 spans 16 amino acids. The CDR3: CASSVAPSGRFYEQFF. DNA for the CDR3: TGTGCCAGCAGCGTAGCCCCTAGCGGGAGATTCTATGAGCAGTTCTTC.

Concerning this clone: The sample carries other DNA sequences with the same CDR3. CDR3 amino acids: CASSLRGSTYEQYF. The CDR3 DNA reads as TGTGCCAGCAGTTTAAGGGGGTCGACCTACGAGCAGTACTTC. The chain carries TRBV28 and TRBJ2-7; perhaps TRBD1 as D (6 bases). The germline V gene encodes CDR1 MDHEN and CDR2 SYDVKM. Trimming removed 2 bases from V and 2 bases from J, with 10 bases in between. The CDR3 length is 14 residues.

This chain links TRBV9 with TRBJ2-3; D remains unclear. This CDR3 spans 16 amino acids. The V gene lost 3 bases and the J gene lost 0 bases, with 14 bases spanning the gap. Germline V gives CDR1 SGDLS, CDR2 YYNGEE. The CDR3 DNA follows: TGTGCCAGCAGCGACGAGGTCAAGGCTAGCACAGATACGCAGTATTTT. Encoded protein: CASSDEVKASTDTQYF.

The chain is built from TRBV19 and TRBJ1-1; no definite D call. This CDR3 is built from 13 residues. The V and J ends lost 3 bases and 7 bases respectively, with 12 bases between them. Germline V gives CDR1 LNHDA, CDR2 SQIVND (reference sequence). The CDR3 loop reads CASSIFDRGEAFF. CDR3 coding DNA: TGTGCCAGTAGTATTTTCGACCGGGGTGAAGCTTTCTTT.

A note on this clone: In the same sample, other DNA sequences code for this CDR3. The J gene is TRBJ2-7, the V gene TRBV9, with 9 bases fitting TRBD1. The trim removed 2 bases at V and 0 bases at J, leaving 3 bases unmatched. This CDR3 has 15 residues. The germline CDR1 and CDR2 sequences are SGDLS and YYNGEE. The CDR3 is CASSVGTGSSYEQYF. In DNA, the CDR3 is TGTGCCAGCAGCGTCGGGACAGGGAGCTCCTACGAGCAGTACTTC. Full variable domain (outside the CDR3, taken from reference TRBV9 and TRBJ2-7): DSGVTQTPKHLITATGQRVTLRCSPRSGDLSVYWYQQSLDQGLQFLIQYYNGEERAKGNILERFSAQQFPDLHSELNLSSLELGDSALYFCASSVGTGSSYEQYFGPGTRLTVT.

As DNA, the CDR3 is TGTGCCAGCAGGCTACAGGGGGCCTACACAGATACGCAGTATTTT. Its protein is CASRLQGAYTDTQYF. V gene TRBV28 combines with J gene TRBJ2-3, with 9 bases identical to TRBD1. V lost 6 bases and J lost 2; bases outside the gene matches: 6. The germline gives CDR1 MDHEN, CDR2 SYDVKM. The CDR3 is made up of 15 amino acids.

The J gene is TRBJ1-3, the V gene TRBV7-9; possible D gene TRBD1, 5 bases. Germline CDR1 is SEHNR and CDR2 is FQNEAQ (reference sequence). The V end lost 5 bases, the J end lost 4 bases, and 18 bases lay between the germline ends. This CDR3 comprises 16 residues. The CDR3 coding sequence is TGTGCCAGCAGCGCCCACAGGTCTACCGGGGGAAACACCATATATTTT. Translating it yields CASSAHRSTGGNTIYF.

The J gene is TRBJ2-2, the V gene TRBV4-2; D uncertain. Trimming stripped 3 bases from V and 4 bases from J, with 18 bases between. CDR1 and CDR2 from the germline V gene are LGHNA and YNFKEQ. The CDR3 spans 17 residues. CDR3 sequence (DNA): TGTGCCAGCAGCCACTCTCAAGCGACGGAGAGCACCGGGGAGCTGTTTTTT. Translating it yields CASSHSQATESTGELFF.

The rearrangement uses TRBV28 and TRBJ1-1; D is unclear. The CDR3 runs to 15 residues. The germline CDR1 and CDR2 sequences are MDHEN and SYDVKM. The germline V and J ends were trimmed by 3 bases and 0 bases, with 11 bases remaining between them. CDR3: CASSLQWSMNTEAFF. The CDR3 region has the DNA TGTGCCAGCAGTTTGCAGTGGTCCATGAACACTGAAGCTTTCTTT.

The chain joins TRBV19 to TRBJ1-1; the D gene is possibly TRBD1 (5 bases). Deletions cut 10 bases from V and 7 bases from J, with 16 bases between. The germline V gene encodes CDR1 LNHDA and CDR2 SQIVND (reference sequence). This CDR3 is built from 12 residues. CDR3 residues: CATTAGGFEAFF. CDR3 bases: TGTGCCACGACGGCCGGGGGTTTTGAAGCTTTCTTT.

The V gene is TRBV14, the J gene TRBJ2-3, with TRBD1 matching over 9 bases. J was trimmed by 2 bases and V by 1 base; bases with no gene match: 7. The CDR3 is made up of 17 amino acids. The germline CDR1 and CDR2 sequences are SGHDN and FVKESK. This CDR3 reads CASSQGRDRGVTDTQYF. The CDR3 DNA is TGTGCCAGCAGCCAAGGACGCGACAGGGGGGTCACAGATACGCAGTATTTT.

The chain employs TRBV7-9 and TRBJ1-5; 9 positions agree with TRBD1. V shed 3 bases and J 7 bases; nucleotides not matched to a gene: 10. The length of the CDR3 is 16 residues. Germline V CDR1 and CDR2: SEHNR, FQNEAQ (reference sequence). For the CDR3, the DNA is TGTGCCAGCAGCTTGAGACTGGGACAGGGAGAACAGCCCCAGCATTTT. This translates into CASSLRLGQGEQPQHF.

V gene TRBV6-1 combines with J gene TRBJ1-3, with D perhaps matching TRBD1 (5 bases). Germline V gene data show CDR1 as MNHNS and CDR2 as SASEGT. V was clipped by 0 bases and J by 8 bases, with 17 bases between them. This CDR3 is built from 16 residues. Here the CDR3 DNA reads TGTGCCAGCAGTGAAGCGCGTCTTGGGGAAGGGGACACCATATATTTT. It encodes CASSEARLGEGDTIYF.

This rearrangement joins TRBV7-7 to TRBJ2-3, with 9 bases matching TRBD2. This CDR3 is built from 15 residues. Trimming at V came to 5 bases and at J to 2 bases, leaving 5 bases not matched to a gene. From germline, CDR1 is SSHAT and CDR2 FNYEAQ (reference sequence). CDR3 protein: CASSPSGAYTDTQYF. For the CDR3, the DNA is TGTGCCAGCAGCCCTAGCGGGGCTTACACAGATACGCAGTATTTT.

The V gene is TRBV7-9, the J gene TRBJ2-7; no definite D call. CDR3 length equals 14 residues. Germline V lookup: CDR1 SEHNR, CDR2 FQNEAQ (reference sequence). The V and J ends lost 4 bases and 5 bases respectively, with 15 bases between them. Written as DNA, the CDR3 is TGTGCCAGCAGCTCCCTATCCCCTCGCGACGAGCAGTACTTC. Protein: CASSSLSPRDEQYF.

The chain carries TRBV7-6 and TRBJ2-1; TRBD2 aligns across 8 bases. This CDR3 has 17 residues. The junction had 9 bases not matched to a gene; V was cut back by 5 bases and J by 0 bases. Looked up from germline, CDR1 is SGHVS and CDR2 is FNYEAQ. The CDR3 region is CASSPRVAGTSYNEQFF. CDR3 DNA: TGTGCCAGCAGCCCGCGAGTAGCGGGGACCTCCTACAATGAGCAGTTCTTC.

The chain combines TRBV7-9 with TRBJ2-7, with 13 bases matching TRBD2. Losses at the gene ends were 4 bases for V and 2 bases for J; bases not matched to a gene: 8. The CDR3 length is 17 residues. Germline CDR1 is SEHNR and CDR2 is FQNEAQ (reference sequence). This chain's CDR3 is CASSSGTSGMRPYEQYF. The CDR3 bases are TGTGCCAGCAGCTCCGGGACTAGCGGGATGAGACCCTACGAGCAGTACTTC.

The chain combines TRBV7-9 with TRBJ1-1; D unresolved. The germline CDR1 and CDR2 sequences are SEHNR and FQNEAQ (reference sequence). The CDR3 covers 14 residues. The V gene lost 5 bases and the J gene lost 1 base, with 11 bases spanning the gap. CDR3 bases: TGTGCCAGCAGCCCCCCCAGGAGGAACACTGAAGCTTTCTTT. Translation: CASSPPRRNTEAFF.

The chain uses TRBV27 and TRBJ1-1, with D unclear. V was trimmed by 5 bases and J by 5 bases, leaving 15 bases between them. Germline loops: CDR1 MNHEY, CDR2 SMNVEV (reference sequence). The CDR3 contains 14 residues. The DNA for the CDR3 is TGTGCCAGCAGTCCGCGTTCGCGCGGGACTGAAGCTTTCTTT. This translates into CASSPRSRGTEAFF.

This chain uses TRBV9 with TRBJ2-3, with 11 bases aligning to TRBD2. V gave up 0 bases and J gave up 5 bases; unmatched junction bases: 2. The CDR3 totals 15 residues. The V gene's germline CDR1 is SGDLS and CDR2 YYNGEE. CDR3 nucleotides: TGTGCCAGCAGCGTAGCTGGGACTAGCGGAGATACGCAGTATTTT. It is translated as CASSVAGTSGDTQYF.